This T cell receptor beta chain was obtained from a study of graft-versus-host responses after intestinal transplantation. On the study more broadly: Recipients had multivisceral, liver-intestinal, or isolated intestinal transplants. All recipients got anti-thymocyte globulin induction, then tacrolimus and steroids for 3 to 4 years.

Germline V lookup: CDR1 KGHSH, CDR2 LQKENI. The CDR3 covers 15 residues. Trimming took off 5 bases at V and 2 bases at J, with 15 bases between the two ends. Concerning this clone: No antigen is known for it.

Study conclusions and caveats: Detection of GvH clones occurred in recipient marrow, and some had their first appearance in ileum or blood. Allografts from individuals with graft-donor T cell macrochimerism displayed high graft-versus-host to host-versus-graft clonal ratios.

The data were produced by immunoSEQ multiplex PCR, yet TCRdb's version contains in-frame clones alone and is incomplete. Altogether about 25,000 clones are present, approximately 83% being singletons, with the ten largest covering about 0.98%. The chain couples TRBV18 to TRBJ1-2; D unclear. The source material was PBMCs, sampled approximately 450 days after intestinal transplant. The TCR was taken from a human patient who received an intestinal transplant, so some T cells may come from the graft donor. The CDR3 loop is CASSLDRQRNYGYTF. The CDR3 bases are TGTGCCAGCTCATTAGATAGGCAGCGCAACTATGGCTACACCTTC.